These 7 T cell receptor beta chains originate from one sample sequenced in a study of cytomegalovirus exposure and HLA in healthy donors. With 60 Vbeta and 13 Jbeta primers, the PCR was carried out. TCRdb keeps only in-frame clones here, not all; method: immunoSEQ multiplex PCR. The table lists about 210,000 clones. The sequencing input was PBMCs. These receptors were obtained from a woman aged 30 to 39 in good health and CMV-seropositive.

The CDR3 nucleotides are TGTGCCAGCAGCCCCCGGGGTAGCGGGAGCGATGAGCAGTTCTTC. The encoded protein is CASSPRGSGSDEQFF. The chain links TRBV7-9 to TRBJ2-1; 9 nucleotides align to TRBD2. Germline loops: CDR1 SEHNR, CDR2 FQNEAQ (reference sequence). With 5 bases clipped from V and 8 bases from J, the junction kept 10 bases outside the gene matches. The CDR3 extends over 15 amino acids.

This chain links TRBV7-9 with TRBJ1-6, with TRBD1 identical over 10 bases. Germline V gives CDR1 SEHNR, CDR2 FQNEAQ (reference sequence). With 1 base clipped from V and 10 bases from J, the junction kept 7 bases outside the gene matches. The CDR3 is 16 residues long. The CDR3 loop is CASSLGDRGFGSPLHF. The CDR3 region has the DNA TGTGCCAGCAGCTTAGGGGACAGGGGCTTTGGGTCACCCCTCCACTTT.

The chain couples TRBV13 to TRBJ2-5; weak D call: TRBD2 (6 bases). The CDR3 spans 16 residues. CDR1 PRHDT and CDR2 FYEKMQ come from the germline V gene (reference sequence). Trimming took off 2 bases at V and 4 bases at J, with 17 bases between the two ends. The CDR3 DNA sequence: TGTGCCAGCAGCTTATGGGGCGGGGCCGGTGGAGAGACCCAGTACTTC. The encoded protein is CASSLWGGAGGETQYF.

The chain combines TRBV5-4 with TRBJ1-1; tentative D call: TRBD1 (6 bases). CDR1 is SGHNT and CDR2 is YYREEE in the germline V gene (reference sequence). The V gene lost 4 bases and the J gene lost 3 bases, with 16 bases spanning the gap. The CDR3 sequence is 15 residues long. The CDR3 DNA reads TGTGCCAGCAGCGCCGCGGGGGGCGCGGACACTGAAGCTTTCTTT. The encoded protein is CASSAAGGADTEAFF. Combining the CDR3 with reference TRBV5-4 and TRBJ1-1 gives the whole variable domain ETGVTQSPTHLIKTRGQQVTLRCSSQSGHNTVSWYQQALGQGPQFIFQYYREEENGRGNFPPRFSGLQFPNYSSELNVNALELDDSALYLCASSAAGGADTEAFFGQGTRLTVV.

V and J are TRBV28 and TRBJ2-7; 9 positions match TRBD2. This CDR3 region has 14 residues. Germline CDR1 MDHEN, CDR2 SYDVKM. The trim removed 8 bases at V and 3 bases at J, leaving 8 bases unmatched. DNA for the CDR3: TGTGCCAGCGGCGGGGGGGCGCGTGGCTACGAGCAGTACTTC. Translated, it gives CASGGGARGYEQYF.

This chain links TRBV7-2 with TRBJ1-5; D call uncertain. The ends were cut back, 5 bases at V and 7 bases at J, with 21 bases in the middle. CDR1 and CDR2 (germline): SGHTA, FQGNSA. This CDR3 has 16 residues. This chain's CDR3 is CASSESSTRGGQPQHF. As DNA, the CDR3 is TGTGCCAGCAGCGAATCCTCCACTCGGGGAGGGCAGCCCCAGCATTTT.

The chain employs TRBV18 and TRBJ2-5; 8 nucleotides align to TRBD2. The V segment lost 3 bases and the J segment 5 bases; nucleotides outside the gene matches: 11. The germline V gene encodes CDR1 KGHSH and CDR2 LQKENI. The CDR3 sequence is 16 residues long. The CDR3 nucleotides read TGTGCCAGCTCACCTCGGGAGGGCGCGACATGGGAGACCCAGTACTTC. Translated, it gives CASSPREGATWETQYF.